This is a list of T cell receptor beta chains from one sample in a study of tumor-infiltrating lymphocytes in oesophageal squamous cell carcinoma. TCRdb ran MiXCR on the PCR reads and lists one entry per CDR3 protein. The table records about 15,000 distinct CDR3 sequences, 53% of them present only once. Material: esophageal tumor tissue. These receptors came from a male donor with esophageal squamous cell carcinoma. CDR3s include the opening cysteine and the closing phenylalanine or tryptophan. The D gene is left open where the match is weak. Expanded clones are given a class, and other clones once, few, many or no size at all.

j_gene: TRBJ1-1; d_gene: -; abundance: -; v_gene: TRBV7-2; CDR3nt: TGTGCCAGCAGCTTAACAAGGTCGAACACTGAAGCTTTCTTT; CDR3aa: CASSLTRSNTEAFF
j_gene: TRBJ2-1; d_gene: TRBD1; abundance: few; v_gene: TRBV7-3; CDR3nt: TGTGCCAGCAGCTTAATGGGACAGAACAATGAGCAGTTCTTC; CDR3aa: CASSLMGQNNEQFF
j_gene: TRBJ2-3; d_gene: -; abundance: -; v_gene: TRBV10-2; CDR3nt: TGCGCCAGCAGTGAAGAGGGAGATACGCAGTATTTT; CDR3aa: CASSEEGDTQYF
j_gene: TRBJ2-7; d_gene: TRBD1; abundance: -; v_gene: TRBV7-6; CDR3nt: TGTGCCAGCAGCCCCAGACAGGGGTCCAGCAATGAGCAGTACTTC; CDR3aa: CASSPRQGSSNEQYF
j_gene: TRBJ2-7; d_gene: -; abundance: -; v_gene: TRBV6-8; CDR3nt: TGTGCCAGCAGTTACTCGACTCCCCGGTTAATGAGCGAGCAGTACTTC; CDR3aa: CASSYSTPRLMSEQYF
j_gene: TRBJ2-2; d_gene: -; abundance: -; v_gene: TRBV7-2; CDR3nt: TGTGCCAGCAGCCGCTGGGGGTACACCGGGGAGCTGTTTTTT; CDR3aa: CASSRWGYTGELFF
j_gene: TRBJ1-2; d_gene: TRBD1; abundance: -; v_gene: TRBV7-9; CDR3nt: TGTGCCAGCAGCCCCGGACAGGGAATAGGTGGCTACACCTTC; CDR3aa: CASSPGQGIGGYTF
j_gene: TRBJ2-7; d_gene: -; abundance: few; v_gene: TRBV6-1; CDR3nt: TGTGCCAGCAGGTATGGCTCGACGGGAGAGCAGTACTTC; CDR3aa: CASRYGSTGEQYF
j_gene: TRBJ2-1; d_gene: -; abundance: -; v_gene: TRBV7-2; CDR3nt: TGTGCCAGCAGCTCAGCTGCTGGCGCTTCCTACAATGAGCAGTTCTTC; CDR3aa: CASSSAAGASYNEQFF
j_gene: TRBJ2-5; d_gene: -; abundance: few; v_gene: TRBV12-3/TRBV12-4; CDR3nt: TGTGCCAGCAGTTTGGACGGGGCCTTAGCTGAGCAGTACTTC; CDR3aa: CASSLDGALAEQYF
j_gene: TRBJ2-1; d_gene: TRBD1; abundance: once; v_gene: TRBV7-9; CDR3nt: TGTGCCAGCAGCTCCTACAGGGGCGATGAGCAGTTCTTC; CDR3aa: CASSSYRGDEQFF
j_gene: TRBJ2-2; d_gene: TRBD2; abundance: -; v_gene: TRBV7-2; CDR3nt: TGTGCCAGCAGCCCGGGACTAGCGGAGGGGTCTAGCACCGGGGAGCTGTTTTTT; CDR3aa: CASSPGLAEGSSTGELFF
j_gene: TRBJ2-5; d_gene: TRBD2; abundance: -; v_gene: TRBV7-6; CDR3nt: TGTGCCAGCAGCCTCTTAGCGGGGCGCTCCCAAGAGACCCAGTACTTC; CDR3aa: CASSLLAGRSQETQYF
j_gene: TRBJ2-6; d_gene: -; abundance: -; v_gene: TRBV7-4; CDR3nt: TGTGCCAGCAGCTTAGCGGGGGGGGCCAACGTCCTGACTTTC; CDR3aa: CASSLAGGANVLTF
j_gene: TRBJ2-1; d_gene: -; abundance: once; v_gene: TRBV5-4; CDR3nt: TGTGCCAGCAGCTTGACTTTCTTCGATTACAATGAGCAGTTCTTC; CDR3aa: CASSLTFFDYNEQFF
j_gene: TRBJ2-1; d_gene: -; abundance: many; v_gene: TRBV12-3/TRBV12-4; CDR3nt: TGTGCCAGCAGTGTTTCACAGGGACTGCGGCAGTTCTTC; CDR3aa: CASSVSQGLRQFF
j_gene: TRBJ2-1; d_gene: TRBD2; abundance: -; v_gene: TRBV7-6; CDR3nt: TGTGCCAGCTCCACTAGCGGGGTTTACAATGAGCAGTTCTTC; CDR3aa: CASSTSGVYNEQFF
j_gene: TRBJ2-3; d_gene: TRBD1; abundance: -; v_gene: TRBV7-6; CDR3nt: TGTGCCAGTTCGGACAGGGTTAGAGATACGCAGTATTTT; CDR3aa: CASSDRVRDTQYF
j_gene: TRBJ2-7; d_gene: TRBD2; abundance: -; v_gene: TRBV7-3; CDR3nt: TGTGCCAGCAGCTTAACCGATCGGGGACTAGCGGACAATGAGCAGTACTTC; CDR3aa: CASSLTDRGLADNEQYF
j_gene: TRBJ2-7; d_gene: TRBD1; abundance: few; v_gene: TRBV2; CDR3nt: TGTGCCAGCAGCGGGACAGGGGGCAGTAGAAGGGCTTTGAACTACGAGCAGTACTTC; CDR3aa: CASSGTGGSRRALNYEQYF
j_gene: TRBJ1-1; d_gene: -; abundance: -; v_gene: TRBV7-8; CDR3nt: TGTGCCAGCAGCTCCTATGAATACCCCGGGACGGCCATGACTAAATTCTATGGCCACACCTTT; CDR3aa: CASSSYEYPGTAMTKFYGHTF
j_gene: TRBJ2-1; d_gene: TRBD2; abundance: -; v_gene: TRBV7-4; CDR3nt: TGTGCCAGCAGCTTATCTAGCGGGGGTTACAATGAGCAGTTCTTC; CDR3aa: CASSLSSGGYNEQFF
j_gene: TRBJ1-5; d_gene: -; abundance: medium-sized; v_gene: TRBV28; CDR3nt: TGTGCCAGCAGAAGTCCCGGGTTCAGTCGTCAGCCCCAGCATTTT; CDR3aa: CASRSPGFSRQPQHF
j_gene: TRBJ2-4; d_gene: TRBD2; abundance: -; v_gene: TRBV7-8; CDR3nt: TGTGCCAGCAGCTTAGGGACTAGCGGGAGGACCAAAAACATTCAGTACTTC; CDR3aa: CASSLGTSGRTKNIQYF
j_gene: TRBJ2-1; d_gene: -; abundance: -; v_gene: TRBV6-2/TRBV6-3; CDR3nt: TGTGCCAGCAGTGAAGAAAGATTCGGGAGCAATGAGCAGTTCTTC; CDR3aa: CASSEERFGSNEQFF
j_gene: TRBJ2-7; d_gene: TRBD2; abundance: -; v_gene: TRBV28; CDR3nt: TGTGCCAGCACTTCTCAGGGGACTAGCGGGAGATTTTTGTACGAGCAGTACTTC; CDR3aa: CASTSQGTSGRFLYEQYF
j_gene: TRBJ2-1; d_gene: TRBD2; abundance: few; v_gene: TRBV7-6; CDR3nt: TGTGCCAGCAGCCGGGGGGTAGCGGGGGGCAACAATGAGCAGTTCTTC; CDR3aa: CASSRGVAGGNNEQFF
j_gene: TRBJ2-5; d_gene: -; abundance: -; v_gene: TRBV7-2; CDR3nt: TGTGCCAGCATCGATTCTACTACGGCCCAAGAGACCCAGTACTTC; CDR3aa: CASIDSTTAQETQYF
j_gene: TRBJ1-4; d_gene: TRBD1; abundance: few; v_gene: TRBV18; CDR3nt: TGTGCCAGCTCAACGCAGGGGGCGAGTAATGAAAAACTGTTTTTT; CDR3aa: CASSTQGASNEKLFF
j_gene: TRBJ2-3; d_gene: -; abundance: -; v_gene: TRBV6-2/TRBV6-3; CDR3nt: TGTGCCAGCAGTTCCATCGGTGGGGGAGCAGATACGCAGTATTTT; CDR3aa: CASSSIGGGADTQYF
j_gene: TRBJ2-7; d_gene: -; abundance: many; v_gene: TRBV7-8; CDR3nt: TGTGCCAGCAGCTTGTTCCAGGGACCTTCCTACGAGCAGTACTTC; CDR3aa: CASSLFQGPSYEQYF
j_gene: TRBJ2-1; d_gene: TRBD2; abundance: -; v_gene: TRBV12-3/TRBV12-4; CDR3nt: TGTGCCAGCACTACCGGGACTAGCTATGAGCAGTTCTTC; CDR3aa: CASTTGTSYEQFF
j_gene: TRBJ1-6; d_gene: TRBD1; abundance: -; v_gene: TRBV7-6; CDR3nt: TGTGCTAGCAGCTTAGGACAGGCCGGGTCACCCCTCCACTTT; CDR3aa: CASSLGQAGSPLHF
j_gene: TRBJ2-1; d_gene: -; abundance: -; v_gene: TRBV7-6; CDR3nt: TGTGCCAGCAGCATCTATCGCGGGGAGCAGTTCTTC; CDR3aa: CASSIYRGEQFF
j_gene: TRBJ2-1; d_gene: -; abundance: -; v_gene: TRBV6-1; CDR3nt: TGTGCCAGCAGTGAAGCGCTTGAGTCTGGCCGATTTGAGCAGTTCTTC; CDR3aa: CASSEALESGRFEQFF
j_gene: TRBJ2-2; d_gene: -; abundance: -; v_gene: TRBV7-2; CDR3nt: TGTGCCAGCACGGAGCAAAACACCGGGGAGCTGTTTTTT; CDR3aa: CASTEQNTGELFF
j_gene: TRBJ2-7; d_gene: TRBD1; abundance: once; v_gene: TRBV7-2; CDR3nt: TGTGCCAGCAGCTCGACAGGGTACGAGCAGTACTTC; CDR3aa: CASSSTGYEQYF
j_gene: TRBJ1-2; d_gene: TRBD1; abundance: -; v_gene: TRBV5-6; CDR3nt: TGTGCCAGCAGCTTGAATCCGGGACAGGAGTTCTATGGCTACACCTTC; CDR3aa: CASSLNPGQEFYGYTF
j_gene: TRBJ2-1; d_gene: TRBD1; abundance: -; v_gene: TRBV7-2; CDR3nt: TGTGCCAGCAGCCCCGTCCCGGGACAGGGTTGGGCATACAATGAGCAGTTCTTC; CDR3aa: CASSPVPGQGWAYNEQFF
j_gene: TRBJ1-5; d_gene: TRBD1; abundance: few; v_gene: TRBV6-1; CDR3nt: TGTGCCAGCACCGGGACAGCGGGTCAGCCCCAGCATTTT; CDR3aa: CASTGTAGQPQHF
j_gene: TRBJ1-1; d_gene: -; abundance: -; v_gene: TRBV5-1; CDR3nt: TGCGCCAGCAGTTCGTTGCGTCTGAACACTGAAGCTTTCTTT; CDR3aa: CASSSLRLNTEAFF
j_gene: TRBJ2-1; d_gene: TRBD2; abundance: once; v_gene: TRBV7-9; CDR3nt: TGTGCCAGCAGCCCAGCAGGTAGCGGGATCTTGTGGAATGAGCAGTTCTTC; CDR3aa: CASSPAGSGILWNEQFF
j_gene: TRBJ2-7; d_gene: -; abundance: once; v_gene: TRBV7-9; CDR3nt: TGTGCCAGCGGAGATGGGTCCTACGAGCAGTACTTC; CDR3aa: CASGDGSYEQYF
j_gene: TRBJ2-3; d_gene: TRBD2; abundance: -; v_gene: TRBV7-8; CDR3nt: TGTGCCAGCAGCTTAGCGCTGCTAGCGGTTATAAACACAGATACGCAGTATTTT; CDR3aa: CASSLALLAVINTDTQYF
j_gene: TRBJ2-1; d_gene: TRBD2; abundance: -; v_gene: TRBV3-1; CDR3nt: TGTGCCAGCAGCCAGTTCCTAGCGGACAATGAGCAGTTCTTC; CDR3aa: CASSQFLADNEQFF
j_gene: TRBJ2-7; d_gene: -; abundance: medium-sized; v_gene: TRBV7-2; CDR3nt: TGTGCCAGCAGCTTAGGCGCGGGTCGGTACAATGAGCAGTACTTC; CDR3aa: CASSLGAGRYNEQYF
j_gene: TRBJ2-7; d_gene: TRBD2; abundance: -; v_gene: TRBV7-2; CDR3nt: TGTGCCAGCAGACCCGGGGGGGGGTCCTACGAGCAGTACTTC; CDR3aa: CASRPGGGSYEQYF
j_gene: TRBJ2-1; d_gene: TRBD2; abundance: -; v_gene: TRBV7-6; CDR3nt: TGTGCCAGCAGCTTACTAGCGGGAGGGCCTAATGAGCAGTTCTTC; CDR3aa: CASSLLAGGPNEQFF